Below, 14 T cell receptor beta chains from the same sample are listed, as sequenced in a study of beta chain features in type 1 diabetes. Study-wide points: TCRB CDR3 length was moderately but significantly reduced in all four CD4+ subsets of Type 1 diabetes patients.

Antigen specificity for these receptors is unknown. The whole isolated RNA underwent reverse transcription, so sequencing captured expressed TCRB transcripts. Libraries were prepared by immunoSEQ multiplex PCR; TCRdb keeps only in-frame clonotypes and omits some of them. The sample has roughly 240,000 clones; approximately 24% are singletons. The source material was naive CD4+ T cells from blood. The receptors derive from a woman aged 25 to 39 with type 1 diabetes.

The chain links TRBV6-5 to TRBJ2-7; tentatively, D is TRBD1 (6 bases). CDR1 MNHEY and CDR2 SVGAGI come from the germline V gene. The CDR3 has 14 amino acids. Trimming removed 8 bases at V and 2 bases at J, with 16 bases between. CDR3 loop: CASRPGQFTYEQYF. CDR3 DNA: TGTGCCAGCCGACCGGGACAATTTACCTACGAGCAGTACTTC.

The chain has TRBV7-9 and TRBJ2-7; D is perhaps TRBD1 (6 bases). V lost 4 bases, J lost 4 bases, and 11 bases lay in between. The CDR3 spans 13 residues. From germline, CDR1 is SEHNR and CDR2 FQNEAQ (reference sequence). CDR3 sequence reads: CASSSNTGYEQYF. CDR3 in DNA: TGTGCCAGCAGCTCTAACACAGGGTACGAGCAGTACTTC.

V usage is TRBV28 and J usage is TRBJ2-7; D is perhaps TRBD1 (6 bases). Germline V CDR1 and CDR2: MDHEN, SYDVKM. The V and J ends lost 6 bases and 2 bases respectively, with 11 bases between them. The CDR3 spans 13 residues. CDR3 region: CASSQGITYEQYF. The CDR3 nucleotides are TGTGCCAGCAGCCAGGGGATCACCTACGAGCAGTACTTC.

This clone was seen a handful of times. V gene TRBV2 combines with J gene TRBJ1-2; D is ambiguous. V lost 6 bases to trimming and J lost 4 bases, with 9 bases between them. Per the germline V gene, CDR1 is SNHLY and CDR2 is FYNNEI. This CDR3 region has 12 residues. The CDR3 here is CASRFDTYGYTF. DNA of the CDR3: TGTGCCAGCAGATTCGACACCTATGGCTACACCTTC.

This clone showed up just a few times. The V call is TRBV4-1, the J call TRBJ2-1; 7 bases line up with TRBD1. This CDR3 is built from 15 residues. Per germline, CDR1 MGHRA and CDR2 YSYEKL. J was trimmed by 5 bases and V by 3 bases; bases with no gene match: 7. The CDR3 spells CASSQDFDRDNEQFF. The CDR3 DNA is TGCGCCAGCAGCCAGGATTTTGACAGGGACAATGAGCAGTTCTTC.

This clone was seen a handful of times. The chain couples TRBV4-1 to TRBJ2-7, with 12 bases matching TRBD2. Per germline, CDR1 MGHRA and CDR2 YSYEKL. V lost 3 bases to trimming and J lost 2 bases; unmatched junction nucleotides: 5. This CDR3 has 16 residues. The CDR3 DNA sequence: TGCGCCAGCAGCCAGGCGAGACTAGCGGGAGCCTACGAGCAGTACTTC. This codes for CASSQARLAGAYEQYF.

Written as DNA, the CDR3 is TGTGCCAGCAGTGAAAGGAGACAGGGTCGAGCCCATGGGGAGACCCAGTACTTC. It translates to CASSERRQGRAHGETQYF. The chain couples TRBV6-1 to TRBJ2-5; 7 bases match TRBD1. Germline assignment: CDR1 MNHNS and CDR2 SASEGT. V trimming: 2 bases; J trimming: 5 bases; junction bases outside the gene matches: 17. This CDR3 comprises 18 residues.

This rearrangement joins TRBV5-1 to TRBJ2-1, with D perhaps TRBD2 (6 bases). Germline V gives CDR1 SGHRS, CDR2 YFSETQ. The CDR3 sequence is 15 residues long. Trimming left V 3 bases short and J 4 bases short, with 14 bases between. CDR3 sequence reads: CASSSTGGGYNEQFF. For the CDR3, the DNA is TGCGCCAGCAGCTCAACAGGCGGAGGGTACAATGAGCAGTTCTTC.

The gene calls are TRBV7-3 and TRBJ1-1; no reliable D call. CDR1 and CDR2 (germline): SGHTA, FQGTGA. With 3 bases removed from V and 3 bases from J, the gap between germline ends came to 8 bases. The CDR3 sequence is 13 residues long. The CDR3 DNA reads as TGTGCCAGCAGCTTTAGATCGGACACTGAAGCTTTCTTT. Protein: CASSFRSDTEAFF.

This rearrangement joins TRBV28 to TRBJ2-7; TRBD1 agrees at 8 bases. J was trimmed by 0 bases and V by 10 bases; bases with no gene match: 5. Germline CDR1 is MDHEN and CDR2 is SYDVKM. This CDR3 spans 13 amino acids. CDR3 bases: TGTGCCACCTGGACAGGGAGCTCCTACGAGCAGTACTTC. This translates into CATWTGSSYEQYF.

A few counts support this clone. The chain recombines TRBV25-1 with TRBJ2-1; no clear D gene. V dropped 3 bases and J dropped 4 bases, with 7 bases sitting between them. In germline, CDR1 is MGHDK, CDR2 SYGVNS. The CDR3 totals 13 residues. In DNA form, the CDR3 reads TGTGCCAGCAGTGAGTGGCAATACAATGAGCAGTTCTTC. As protein: CASSEWQYNEQFF.

The chain couples TRBV30 to TRBJ1-2; 7 bases are a match to TRBD1. This CDR3 has 14 amino acids. Germline-derived CDR1 and CDR2 are GTSNPN and SVGIG (reference sequence). The V and J ends lost 0 bases and 0 bases, in that order; junction bases with no gene match: 1. CDR3 DNA sequence: TGTGCCTGGAGTGTAAGGGGGCCTAACTATGGCTACACCTTC. Residues: CAWSVRGPNYGYTF.

This clone has a handful of counts. The V and J genes are TRBV15 and TRBJ2-5; 7 bases are a match to TRBD1. The J segment lost 5 bases and the V segment lost 3 bases, leaving 9 bases of the junction unmatched. The germline CDR1 and CDR2 sequences are LNHNV and YYDKDF (reference sequence). The CDR3 spans 15 residues. The CDR3 DNA reads as TGTGCCACCAGCAGGCCACCAGGACAGGACGAGACCCAGTACTTC. It yields the protein CATSRPPGQDETQYF.

In its sample, this clone was seen a few times. CDR3 coding DNA: TGTGCCAGCATAGGGTCAAGGGGAGGCGTAAATGAGCAGTTCTTC. Translation: CASIGSRGGVNEQFF. The rearrangement joins TRBV6-5 to TRBJ2-1, with D possibly being TRBD2 (6 bases). CDR1 is MNHEY, CDR2 SVGAGI, per germline. V gave up 7 bases and J gave up 7 bases, with 20 bases separating them. CDR3 length: 15 amino acids.